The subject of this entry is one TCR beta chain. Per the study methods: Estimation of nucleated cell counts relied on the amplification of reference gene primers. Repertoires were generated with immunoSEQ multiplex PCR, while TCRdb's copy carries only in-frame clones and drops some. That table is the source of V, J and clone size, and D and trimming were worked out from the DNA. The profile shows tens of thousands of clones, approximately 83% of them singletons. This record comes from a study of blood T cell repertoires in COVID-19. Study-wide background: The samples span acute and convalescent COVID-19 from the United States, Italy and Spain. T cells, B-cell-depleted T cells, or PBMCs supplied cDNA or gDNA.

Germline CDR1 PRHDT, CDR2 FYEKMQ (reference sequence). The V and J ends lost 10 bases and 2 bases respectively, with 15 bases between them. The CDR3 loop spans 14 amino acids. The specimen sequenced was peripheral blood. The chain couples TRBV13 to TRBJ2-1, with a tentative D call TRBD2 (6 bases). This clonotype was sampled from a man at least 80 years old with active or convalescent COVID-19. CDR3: CATGRGGTYNEQFF. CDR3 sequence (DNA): TGTGCCACCGGGCGGGGCGGGACCTACAATGAGCAGTTCTTC. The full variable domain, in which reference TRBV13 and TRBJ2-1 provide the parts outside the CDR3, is AAGVIQSPRHLIKEKRETATLKCYPIPRHDTVYWYQQGPGQDPQFLISFYEKMQSDKGSIPDRFSAQQFSDYHSELNMSSLELGDSALYFCATGRGGTYNEQFFGPGTRLTVL.